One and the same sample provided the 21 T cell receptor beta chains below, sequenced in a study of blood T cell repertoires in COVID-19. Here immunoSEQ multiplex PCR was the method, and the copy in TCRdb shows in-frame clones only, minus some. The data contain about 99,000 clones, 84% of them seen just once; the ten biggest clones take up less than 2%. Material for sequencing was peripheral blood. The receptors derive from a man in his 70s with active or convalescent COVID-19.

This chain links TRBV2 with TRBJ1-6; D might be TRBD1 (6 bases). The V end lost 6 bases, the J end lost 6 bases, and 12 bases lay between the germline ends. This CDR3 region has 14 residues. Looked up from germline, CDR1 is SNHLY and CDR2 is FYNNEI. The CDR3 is CASSRDTGNSPLHF. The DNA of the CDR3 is TGTGCCAGCAGCCGGGACACGGGTAATTCACCCCTCCACTTT.

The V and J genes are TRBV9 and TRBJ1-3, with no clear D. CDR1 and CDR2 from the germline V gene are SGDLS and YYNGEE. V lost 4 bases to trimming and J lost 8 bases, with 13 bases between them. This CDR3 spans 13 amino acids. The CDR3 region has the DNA TGTGCCAGCAGCCCGAATTCTATGTACACCATATATTTT. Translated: CASSPNSMYTIYF.

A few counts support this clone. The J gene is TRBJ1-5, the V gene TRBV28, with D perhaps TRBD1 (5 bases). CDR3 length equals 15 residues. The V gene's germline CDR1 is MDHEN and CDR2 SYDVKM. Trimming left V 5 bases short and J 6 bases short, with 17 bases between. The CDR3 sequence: CASSPDRGRGQPQHF. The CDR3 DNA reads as TGTGCCAGCAGTCCCGACAGAGGAAGGGGTCAGCCCCAGCATTTT.

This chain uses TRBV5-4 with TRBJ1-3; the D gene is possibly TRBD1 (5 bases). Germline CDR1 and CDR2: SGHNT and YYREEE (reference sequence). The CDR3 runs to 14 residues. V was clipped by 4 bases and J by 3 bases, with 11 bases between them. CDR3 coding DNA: TGTGCCAGCAGCCCGGGGGGGAGTGGAAACACCATATATTTT. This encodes CASSPGGSGNTIYF.

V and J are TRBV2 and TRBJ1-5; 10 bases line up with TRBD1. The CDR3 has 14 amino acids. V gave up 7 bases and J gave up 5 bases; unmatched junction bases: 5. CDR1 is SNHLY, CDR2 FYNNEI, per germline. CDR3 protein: CASTGDRGYQPQHF. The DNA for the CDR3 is TGTGCCAGCACTGGGGACAGGGGCTATCAGCCCCAGCATTTT.

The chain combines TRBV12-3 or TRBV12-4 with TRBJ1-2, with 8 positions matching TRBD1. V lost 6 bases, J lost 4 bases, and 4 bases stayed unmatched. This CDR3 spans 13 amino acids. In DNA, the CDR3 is TGTGCCAGCAGATTAACAGGGGGCTATGGCTACACCTTC. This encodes CASRLTGGYGYTF.

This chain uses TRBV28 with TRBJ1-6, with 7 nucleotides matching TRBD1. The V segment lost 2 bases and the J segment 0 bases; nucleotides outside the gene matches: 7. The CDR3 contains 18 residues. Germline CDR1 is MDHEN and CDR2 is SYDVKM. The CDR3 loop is CASSLRTGVSSYNSPLHF. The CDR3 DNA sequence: TGTGCCAGCAGTTTACGGACAGGAGTGAGCTCCTATAATTCACCCCTCCACTTT.

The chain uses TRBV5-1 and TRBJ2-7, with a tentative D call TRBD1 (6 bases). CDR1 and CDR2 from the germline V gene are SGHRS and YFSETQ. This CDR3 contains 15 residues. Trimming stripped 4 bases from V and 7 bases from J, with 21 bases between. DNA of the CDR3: TGCGCCAGCAGCCTTCCCCGGGACACCCTGGGTGAGCAGTACTTC. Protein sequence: CASSLPRDTLGEQYF. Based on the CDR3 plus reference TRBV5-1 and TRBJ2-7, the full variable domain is KAGVTQTPRYLIKTRGQQVTLSCSPISGHRSVSWYQQTPGQGLQFLFEYFSETQRNKGNFPGRFSGRQFSNSRSEMNVSTLELGDSALYLCASSLPRDTLGEQYFGPGTRLTVT.

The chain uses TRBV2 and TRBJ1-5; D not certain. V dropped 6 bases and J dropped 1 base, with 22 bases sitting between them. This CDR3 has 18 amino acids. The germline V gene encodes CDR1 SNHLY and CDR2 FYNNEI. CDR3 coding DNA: TGTGCCAGCAGCATGGCCGGCCACAGTTTTAGGAGCAATCAGCCCCAGCATTTT. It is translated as CASSMAGHSFRSNQPQHF.

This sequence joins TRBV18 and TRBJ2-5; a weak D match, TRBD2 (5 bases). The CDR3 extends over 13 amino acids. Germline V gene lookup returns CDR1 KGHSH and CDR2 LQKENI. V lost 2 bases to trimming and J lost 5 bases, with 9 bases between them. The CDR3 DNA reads TGTGCCAGCTCACCATTCGGGGAGGAGACCCAGTACTTC. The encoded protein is CASSPFGEETQYF.

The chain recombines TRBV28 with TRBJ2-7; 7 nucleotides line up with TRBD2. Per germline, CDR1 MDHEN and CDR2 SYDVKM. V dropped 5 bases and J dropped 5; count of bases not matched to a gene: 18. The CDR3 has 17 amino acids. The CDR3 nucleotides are TGTGCCAGCAGTCTATCACTGGCCAGCGGGGTTAACCACGAGCAGTACTTC. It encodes CASSLSLASGVNHEQYF.

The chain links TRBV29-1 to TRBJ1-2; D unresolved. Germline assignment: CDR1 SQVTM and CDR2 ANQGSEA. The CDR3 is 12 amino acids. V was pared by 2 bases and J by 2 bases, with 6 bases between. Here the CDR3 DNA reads TGCAGCGTTGAAAGCCTCAACTATGGCTACACCTTC. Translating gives CSVESLNYGYTF. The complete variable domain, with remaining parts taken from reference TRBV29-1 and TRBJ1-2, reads SAVISQKPSRDICQRGTSLTIQCQVDSQVTMMFWYRQQPGQSLTLIATANQGSEATYESGFVIDKFPISRPNLTFSTLTVSNMSPEDSSIYLCSVESLNYGYTFGSGTRLTVV.

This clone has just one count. CDR3 in DNA: TGTGCCAGCAGTGACCGGCGGACAGGGACGCCCTACGAGCAGTACTTC. This translates into CASSDRRTGTPYEQYF. The chain recombines TRBV6-1 with TRBJ2-7; 8 bases are a match to TRBD1. V was pared by 3 bases and J by 2 bases, with 9 bases of the junction left unmatched. There are 16 residues in the CDR3. Germline-derived CDR1 and CDR2 are MNHNS and SASEGT.

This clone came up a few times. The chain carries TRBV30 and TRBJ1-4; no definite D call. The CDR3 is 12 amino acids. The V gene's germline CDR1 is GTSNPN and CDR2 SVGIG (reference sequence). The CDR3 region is CAAEFRDEKLFF. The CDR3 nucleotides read TGTGCTGCTGAGTTTCGCGATGAAAAACTGTTTTTT.

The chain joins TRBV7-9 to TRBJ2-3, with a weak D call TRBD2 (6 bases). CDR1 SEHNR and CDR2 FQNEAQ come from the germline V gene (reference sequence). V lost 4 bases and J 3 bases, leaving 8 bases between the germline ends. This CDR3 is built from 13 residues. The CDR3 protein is CASSSSGTDTQYF. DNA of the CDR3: TGTGCCAGCAGCTCAAGCGGGACAGATACGCAGTATTTT. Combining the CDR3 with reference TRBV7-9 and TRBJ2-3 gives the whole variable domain DTGVSQNPRHKITKRGQNVTFRCDPISEHNRLYWYRQTLGQGPEFLTYFQNEAQLEKSRLLSDRFSAERPKGSFSTLEIQRTEQGDSAMYLCASSSSGTDTQYFGPGTRLTVL.

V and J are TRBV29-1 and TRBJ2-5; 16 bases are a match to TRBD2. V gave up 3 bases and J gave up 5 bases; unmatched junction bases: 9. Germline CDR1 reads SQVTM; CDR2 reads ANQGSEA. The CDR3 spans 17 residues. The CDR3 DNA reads TGCAGCGTTGAGGGGACTAGCGGGGGGGCCGTTTACGAGACCCAGTACTTC. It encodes CSVEGTSGGAVYETQYF.

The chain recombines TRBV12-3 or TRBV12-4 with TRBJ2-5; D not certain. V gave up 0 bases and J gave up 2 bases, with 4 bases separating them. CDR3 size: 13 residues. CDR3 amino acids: CASSLAQQETQYF. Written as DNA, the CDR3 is TGTGCCAGCAGTTTAGCACAGCAAGAGACCCAGTACTTC.

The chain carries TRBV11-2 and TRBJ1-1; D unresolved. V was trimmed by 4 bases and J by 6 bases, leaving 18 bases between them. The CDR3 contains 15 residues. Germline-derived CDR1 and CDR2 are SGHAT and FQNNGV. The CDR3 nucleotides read TGTGCCAGCAGCTATAGCCCCGGAGGGTTCGCTGAAGCTTTCTTT. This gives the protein CASSYSPGGFAEAFF. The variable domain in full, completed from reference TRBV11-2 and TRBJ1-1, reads EAGVAQSPRYKIIEKRQSVAFWCNPISGHATLYWYQQILGQGPKLLIQFQNNGVVDDSQLPKDRFSAERLKGVDSTLKIQPAKLEDSAVYLCASSYSPGGFAEAFFGQGTRLTVV.

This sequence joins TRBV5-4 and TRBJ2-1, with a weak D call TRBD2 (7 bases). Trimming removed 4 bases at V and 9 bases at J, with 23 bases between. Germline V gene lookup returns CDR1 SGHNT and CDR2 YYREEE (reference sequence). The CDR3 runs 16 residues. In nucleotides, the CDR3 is TGTGCCAGCAGCCCCCGAGGGGGAGGGGCCCCGGGTGAGCAGTTCTTC. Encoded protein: CASSPRGGGAPGEQFF.

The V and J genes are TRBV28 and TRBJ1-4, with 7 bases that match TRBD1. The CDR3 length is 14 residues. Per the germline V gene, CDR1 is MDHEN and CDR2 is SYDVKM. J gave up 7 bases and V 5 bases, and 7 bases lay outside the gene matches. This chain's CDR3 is CASSDRALGEKLFF. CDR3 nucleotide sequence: TGTGCCAGCAGTGACAGGGCCCTAGGTGAAAAACTGTTTTTT.

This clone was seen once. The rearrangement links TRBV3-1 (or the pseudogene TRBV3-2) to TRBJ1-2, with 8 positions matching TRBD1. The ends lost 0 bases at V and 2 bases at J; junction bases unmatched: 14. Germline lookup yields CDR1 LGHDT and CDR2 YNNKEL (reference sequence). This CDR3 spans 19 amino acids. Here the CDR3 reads CASSQDWQPDRGTNYGYTF. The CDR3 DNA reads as TGTGCCAGCAGCCAAGATTGGCAACCCGACAGGGGAACCAACTATGGCTACACCTTC.